This TCR beta chain was sequenced for a study of shared clonotypes between healthy human individuals. Turning to the study itself: Three plates each covered CD4 naive and memory; CD8 naive two, CD8 memory one.

The authors distributed each subset's genomic DNA evenly over several immunoSEQ plates. Original data processing: Filtering of immunoSEQ junctional sequences could not match full-length read filtering. Produced via immunoSEQ multiplex PCR; TCRdb's table is partial and in-frame only. Clone size and V and J calls were adopted from that table, with D and trimming inferred from the DNA. Of around 2,000,000 clones in the sample, less than 95% were seen once. Naive CD8 populations comprised CD45RO-negative cells positively selected for CCR7, excluding terminally differentiated effector memory CD45RA+ cells. This clone appeared once. Its antigen remains unidentified. Whole-study results and caveats: There were few donors, and this limited the genetic and exposure-history diversity represented.

The origin of this receptor is a man aged 18 to 30 in good health. Specimen: naive CD8+ T cells sorted from blood.

In DNA, the CDR3 is TGTGCCAGCAGTGAAAGTGACAAATACTACGAGCAGTACTTC. Translation: CASSESDKYYEQYF. The V call is TRBV6-1, the J call TRBJ2-7, with D hard to call. This CDR3 is built from 14 residues. With 2 bases removed from V and 3 bases from J, the gap between germline ends came to 11 bases. In germline, CDR1 is MNHNS, CDR2 SASEGT.